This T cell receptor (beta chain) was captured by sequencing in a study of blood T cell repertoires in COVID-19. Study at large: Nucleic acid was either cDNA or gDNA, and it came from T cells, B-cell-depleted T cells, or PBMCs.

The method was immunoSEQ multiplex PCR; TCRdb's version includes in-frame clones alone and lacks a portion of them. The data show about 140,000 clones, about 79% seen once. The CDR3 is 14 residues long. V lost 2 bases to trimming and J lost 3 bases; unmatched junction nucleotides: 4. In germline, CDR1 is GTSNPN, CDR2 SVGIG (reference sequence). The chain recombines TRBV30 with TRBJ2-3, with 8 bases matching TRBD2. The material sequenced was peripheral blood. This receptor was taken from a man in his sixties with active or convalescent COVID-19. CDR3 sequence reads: CAWSSGSGTDTQYF. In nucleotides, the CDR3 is TGTGCCTGGAGTAGCGGGAGTGGTACAGATACGCAGTATTTT.